This TCR beta chain was identified during a study of shared clonotypes between healthy human individuals. V gave up 5 bases and J gave up 8 bases, with 15 bases separating them. The length of the CDR3 is 12 residues. Germline V gene sequence: CDR1 GTSNPN, CDR2 SVGIG (reference sequence). Generated by immunoSEQ multiplex PCR, the TCRdb table keeps only in-frame clones and is missing some. The profile shows millions of clones, 90% to 95% of them singletons. As for this clone: No antigen is known for it.

The study's findings and limits: Represented diversity (both genetic and exposure-history) was limited by the small number of donors. Larger estimated richness was generally seen in naive subsets than in memory subsets.

Sequenced: naive CD4+ T cells sorted from blood. Subset here: CD45RA+ positively selected. V and J are TRBV30 and TRBJ1-2; D may be TRBD1 (6 bases). The TCR comes from a man in his late teens or twenties in good health. DNA of the CDR3: TGTGCCTGGGGTTCTCAGGGACAAGGCTACACCTTC. Protein sequence: CAWGSQGQGYTF.